These 22 T cell receptor beta chains were sequenced from one sample in a study of blood T cell repertoires in COVID-19. Profiled with immunoSEQ multiplex PCR; TCRdb holds only in-frame clones, not every one. The table shows approximately 80,000 clones, with more than 75% occurring only once. Sequencing was carried out using peripheral blood. These receptors all stem from a human donor in a cohort sampled during active COVID-19.

The V and J genes are TRBV5-5 and TRBJ2-7; 7 nucleotides agree with TRBD1. The CDR3 sequence is 17 residues long. V shed 3 bases, J shed 2 bases, and the junction held 14 bases outside the gene matches. Germline values: CDR1 SGHKS, CDR2 YYEKEE (reference sequence). CDR3 sequence reads: CASSSRLFRDSTYEQYF. The CDR3 DNA is TGTGCCAGCAGCTCAAGACTCTTCCGGGACAGCACCTACGAGCAGTACTTC.

In its sample, this clone was seen a few times. The chain is built from TRBV10-2 and TRBJ2-7; 9 nucleotides match TRBD1. After removal of 6 bases from V and 1 base from J, the junction contained 4 bases not matched to a gene. Per the germline V gene, CDR1 is WSHSY and CDR2 is SAAADI. CDR3 size: 14 residues. This CDR3 reads CASRPGTGSYEQYF. CDR3 DNA sequence: TGCGCCAGCAGACCCGGGACAGGGTCCTACGAGCAGTACTTC.

This clone was observed a few times. The chain recombines TRBV3-1 (or the pseudogene TRBV3-2) with TRBJ1-2; 9 bases align to TRBD1. V gave up 0 bases and J gave up 4 bases; unmatched junction bases: 3. Germline V gene sequence: CDR1 LGHDT, CDR2 YNNKEL (reference sequence). The CDR3 contains 15 residues. CDR3 nucleotide sequence: TGTGCCAGCAGCCAAGATGGGACAGGGTCCTATGGCTACACCTTC. Protein: CASSQDGTGSYGYTF.

This clone has more than one count but fewer than ten. V gene TRBV5-1 combines with J gene TRBJ2-5; TRBD1 aligns across 8 bases. J gave up 4 bases and V 4 bases, and 6 bases lay outside the gene matches. The CDR3 runs 14 residues. Per the germline V gene, CDR1 is SGHRS and CDR2 is YFSETQ. The CDR3 spells CASSPGTGIETQYF. The CDR3 DNA sequence: TGCGCCAGCAGCCCCGGGACAGGAATAGAGACCCAGTACTTC.

This chain joins TRBV11-2 and TRBJ2-1; 9 bases line up with TRBD2. The CDR3 is 14 amino acids. Germline V lookup: CDR1 SGHAT, CDR2 FQNNGV. With V trimmed by 3 bases and J by 7 bases, 4 bases remained unmatched. CDR3 region: CASSFLLAGNEQFF. In DNA form, the CDR3 reads TGTGCCAGCAGCTTTCTGCTAGCGGGAAATGAGCAGTTCTTC.

The chain recombines TRBV3-1 (or the pseudogene TRBV3-2) with TRBJ1-4; TRBD1 is a possible D gene (5 bases). CDR3 length equals 14 residues. The germline V gene has CDR1 LGHDT and CDR2 YNNKEL (reference sequence). The ends were cut back, 3 bases at V and 5 bases at J, with 10 bases in the middle. CDR3 bases: TGTGCCAGCAGCCATCGACAGAAAAATGAAAAACTGTTTTTT. Its translation is CASSHRQKNEKLFF.

V is TRBV19 and J is TRBJ1-1, with D unclear. Trimming cost V 4 bases and J 5 bases, with 5 bases left between them. The CDR3 is 11 amino acids. Germline CDR1 is LNHDA and CDR2 is SQIVND (reference sequence). The CDR3 DNA follows: TGTGCCAGTAGTAAGGAGACTGAAGCTTTCTTT. This encodes CASSKETEAFF.

This clone came up once. The chain employs TRBV6-5 and TRBJ1-5; no clear D. This CDR3 spans 12 amino acids. The germline V gene encodes CDR1 MNHEY and CDR2 SVGAGI. The V end was cut by 7 bases, the J end by 5 bases, with 9 bases between. CDR3 residues: CASTISDQPQHF. In DNA, the CDR3 is TGTGCCAGCACTATCTCCGATCAGCCCCAGCATTTT.

This clone was seen more than once but under ten times. The J gene is TRBJ2-1, the V gene TRBV3-1 (or the pseudogene TRBV3-2); 8 bases are shared with TRBD2. The J segment lost 7 bases and the V segment lost 5 bases, leaving 10 bases of the junction unmatched. Germline V gene lookup returns CDR1 LGHDT and CDR2 YNNKEL (reference sequence). The CDR3 runs 15 residues. Here the CDR3 DNA reads TGTGCCAGCAGCGACTTGAGCGGGGGTGAGAATGAGCAGTTCTTC. Amino acids: CASSDLSGGENEQFF.

J is TRBJ1-5 and V is TRBV28, with D possibly matching TRBD1 (6 bases). The germline V gene has CDR1 MDHEN and CDR2 SYDVKM. Trimming pared 1 base from V and 5 bases from J, leaving 27 bases between. The CDR3 runs to 20 residues. CDR3 amino acids: CASSLSSWRGASRAHQPQHF. CDR3 coding DNA: TGTGCCAGCAGTTTATCATCGTGGCGGGGGGCCAGCAGGGCCCATCAGCCCCAGCATTTT.

V gene TRBV19 combines with J gene TRBJ1-1, with D unclear. Trimming took off 4 bases at V and 2 bases at J, with 11 bases between the two ends. The CDR3 sequence is 14 residues long. Germline CDR1 is LNHDA and CDR2 is SQIVND (reference sequence). CDR3 nucleotide sequence: TGTGCCAGTAGTAGGGAGGGAAGAAACACTGAAGCTTTCTTT. It encodes CASSREGRNTEAFF. Together with reference TRBV19 and TRBJ1-1, the CDR3 gives the full variable domain: DGGITQSPKYLFRKEGQNVTLSCEQNLNHDAMYWYRQDPGQGLRLIYYSQIVNDFQKGDIAEGYSVSREKKESFPLTVTSAQKNPTAFYLCASSREGRNTEAFFGQGTRLTVV.

The chain couples TRBV5-1 to TRBJ2-5, with TRBD2 matching 7 bases. This CDR3 region has 13 residues. Germline CDR1 SGHRS, CDR2 YFSETQ. The V gene end was trimmed by 0 bases and the J gene end by 5 bases; junction bases not matched to a gene: 1. CDR3 bases: TGCGCCAGCAGCTTGGACGGGGGGGAGACCCAGTACTTC. It yields the protein CASSLDGGETQYF. Looking up the rest from reference TRBV5-1 and TRBJ2-5 gives the full variable domain: KAGVTQTPRYLIKTRGQQVTLSCSPISGHRSVSWYQQTPGQGLQFLFEYFSETQRNKGNFPGRFSGRQFSNSRSEMNVSTLELGDSALYLCASSLDGGETQYFGPGTRLLVL.

The V gene is TRBV6-5, the J gene TRBJ2-7, with 8 bases matching TRBD1. The ends lost 5 bases at V and 3 bases at J; junction bases unmatched: 9. This CDR3 is 15 amino acids long. Germline values: CDR1 MNHEY, CDR2 SVGAGI. The CDR3: CASSRDPGGVYEQYF. DNA for the CDR3: TGTGCCAGCAGTAGAGATCCAGGGGGCGTCTACGAGCAGTACTTC.

V is TRBV11-3 and J is TRBJ2-2, with 10 bases lining up with TRBD1. The CDR3 is 17 residues long. V lost 1 base, J lost 0 bases, and 2 bases stayed unmatched. Germline CDR1 is SGHNT and CDR2 is YENEEA. The CDR3 sequence is CASSLGQGAANTGELFF. The CDR3 region has the DNA TGTGCCAGCAGCTTAGGACAGGGGGCTGCGAACACCGGGGAGCTGTTTTTT. The whole variable domain, filled in from reference TRBV11-3 and TRBJ2-2, reads EAGVVQSPRYKIIEKKQPVAFWCNPISGHNTLYWYLQNLGQGPELLIRYENEEAVDDSQLPKDRFSAERLKGVDSTLKIQPAELGDSAVYLCASSLGQGAANTGELFFGEGSRLTVL.

This chain joins TRBV5-6 and TRBJ2-7; D is perhaps TRBD2 (5 bases). Trimming pared 3 bases from V and 2 bases from J, leaving 15 bases between. The CDR3 has 15 amino acids. The germline CDR1 and CDR2 sequences are SGHDT and YYEEEE. The CDR3 DNA is TGTGCCAGCAGCTCAAATGAGGACTTGACCTACGAGCAGTACTTC. Its protein is CASSSNEDLTYEQYF.

The chain has TRBV10-3 and TRBJ2-7; TRBD2 aligns across 11 bases. In germline, CDR1 is ENHRY, CDR2 SYGVKD. The junction had 3 bases not matched to a gene; V was cut back by 3 bases and J by 2 bases. The CDR3 extends over 15 amino acids. The CDR3 DNA reads TGTGCCATCAGTGAATCTAGCGGGGGGACCTACGAGCAGTACTTC. Amino acid sequence: CAISESSGGTYEQYF.

The chain combines TRBV25-1 with TRBJ1-4, with 11 bases lining up with TRBD1. V lost 2 bases to trimming and J lost 7 bases; unmatched junction nucleotides: 0. The germline CDR1 and CDR2 sequences are MGHDK and SYGVNS. CDR3 length: 14 amino acids. CDR3 in DNA: TGTGCCAGCAGTGAAGGGACAGGGGGTGAAAAACTGTTTTTT. Translating it yields CASSEGTGGEKLFF.

The genes are TRBV7-6 and TRBJ1-1, with D uncertain. Germline V lookup: CDR1 SGHVS, CDR2 FNYEAQ. V was clipped by 2 bases and J by 2 bases, with 12 bases between them. The CDR3 is 15 residues long. CDR3 sequence reads: CASSLMEGGNTEAFF. CDR3 in DNA: TGTGCCAGCAGCTTAATGGAGGGAGGTAACACTGAAGCTTTCTTT.

This chain uses TRBV4-1 with TRBJ1-5; D unclear. Germline-derived CDR1 and CDR2 are MGHRA and YSYEKL. Trimming took off 1 base at V and 7 bases at J, with 14 bases between the two ends. The CDR3 consists of 15 residues. The CDR3 DNA reads as TGCGCCAGCAGCCAAGGTATCCGGGGAAGACAGCCCCAGCATTTT. It codes for CASSQGIRGRQPQHF.

The chain employs TRBV11-2 and TRBJ2-6; D unclear. This CDR3 region has 15 residues. CDR1 SGHAT and CDR2 FQNNGV come from the germline V gene. V lost 1 base to trimming and J lost 3 bases, with 7 bases between them. The DNA of the CDR3 is TGTGCCAGCAGCTTAGTGTACGGTGGGGCCAACGTCCTGACTTTC. It yields the protein CASSLVYGGANVLTF.

This clone was counted between two and nine times. The rearrangement joins TRBV19 to TRBJ1-1, with 7 bases that match TRBD1. V gave up 10 bases and J gave up 2 bases; unmatched junction bases: 7. The CDR3 length is 13 residues. Germline assignment: CDR1 LNHDA and CDR2 SQIVND (reference sequence). CDR3: CAIRDRANTEAFF. The CDR3 bases are TGTGCCATCCGGGACAGAGCTAACACTGAAGCTTTCTTT.

The genes are TRBV6-6 and TRBJ1-6; 7 bases are shared with TRBD1. Unmatched junction bases numbered 3, after V lost 4 bases and J lost 0 bases. Germline V gene lookup returns CDR1 MNHNY and CDR2 SVGAGI (reference sequence). The CDR3 runs to 16 residues. CDR3 residues: CASSSRTGSYNSPLHF. In DNA, the CDR3 is TGTGCCAGCAGTTCCCGGACAGGCTCCTATAATTCACCCCTCCACTTT.